Detailed here is one T cell receptor beta chain. Antigen: not known. The CDR3 totals 13 residues. V lost 1 base, J lost 8 bases, and 12 bases lay in between. Germline V CDR1 and CDR2: MGHRA, YSYEKL. This specimen comes from a study of T-cell reconstitution after alpha-beta-depleted transplantation in children. Unique molecular identifiers were built into the TCRbeta library. One entry per CDR3 protein results from TCRdb running MiXCR on the PCR reads. The data hold 700,000 to 950,000 distinct CDR3 sequences, with around 15% observed a single time. Whole-study results and caveats: As was reported, about two months after transplant, alpha-beta T cells came from several hundred expanded graft clones. Newly generated T cells supplied most T-cell counts and diversity one year post-transplant. Where some patients showed high TCRbeta diversity at day 60, it came from recipient T cells and thymic progenitors that had survived.

The genes are TRBV4-1 and TRBJ2-7; D remains unclear. This receptor was taken from a male patient aged 10 to 17 who had a stem cell transplant for acute lymphoblastic leukemia, so the T cells may come from the graft donor. Source: PBMCs, mostly from graft donor cells, taken 360 days after TCRalphabeta/CD19-depleted stem cell transplant. DNA for the CDR3: TGCGCCAGCAGCCAAGCCCCGTTCGAGAAGCAGTACTTC. The encoded protein is CASSQAPFEKQYF.